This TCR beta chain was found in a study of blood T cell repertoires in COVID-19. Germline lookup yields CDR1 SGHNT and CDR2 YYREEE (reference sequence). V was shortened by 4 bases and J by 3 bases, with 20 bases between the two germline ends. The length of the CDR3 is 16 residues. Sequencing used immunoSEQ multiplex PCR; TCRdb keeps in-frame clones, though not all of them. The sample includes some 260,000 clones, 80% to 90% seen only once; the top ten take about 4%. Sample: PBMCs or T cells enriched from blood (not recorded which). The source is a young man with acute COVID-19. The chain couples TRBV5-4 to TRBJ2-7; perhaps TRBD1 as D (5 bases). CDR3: CASSAGASPEIYEQYV. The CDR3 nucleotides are TGTGCCAGCAGCGCTGGGGCCTCCCCTGAAATCTACGAGCAGTACGTC.